The clone carrying this T cell receptor beta chain was counted between two and nine times. A TCRbeta library incorporating unique molecular identifiers was prepared. TCRdb fed the PCR reads into MiXCR, producing one record per CDR3 protein. The table lists approximately 270,000 distinct CDR3 sequences, about 10% of them singletons. After removal of 0 bases from V and 5 bases from J, the junction contained 4 bases not matched to a gene. This CDR3 has 15 residues. From germline, CDR1 is SGDLS and CDR2 YYNGEE. The data were taken from a study of T-cell reconstitution after alpha-beta-depleted transplantation in children.

Sequences were derived from PBMCs from the stem cell graft donor, sampled from the stem cell graft. V and J are TRBV9 and TRBJ2-3; 9 nucleotides match TRBD2. The TCR comes from a human donor who donated a stem cell graft to a child with SCID. Here the CDR3 DNA reads TGTGCCAGCAGCGTAGCAGCGGGGGGAGGAGATACGCAGTATTTT. Protein sequence: CASSVAAGGGDTQYF.